The 27 T cell receptor beta chains presented below share a single source sample, sequenced in a study of immune evolution from preneoplasia to lung adenocarcinoma. Produced via immunoSEQ multiplex PCR; TCRdb's table is partial and in-frame only. The sample comprises 3,500 to 5,500 clones, around 74% of which are singletons, and less than 9% rests with the top ten. Sequencing was carried out using FFPE lung adenocarcinoma in situ tissue. These receptors were taken from a person aged 60-79 years with lung adenocarcinoma.

The chain uses TRBV6-5 and TRBJ1-6; TRBD1 matches at 8 bases. The ends lost 6 bases at V and 7 bases at J; junction bases unmatched: 5. Germline V lookup: CDR1 MNHEY, CDR2 SVGAGI. The CDR3 sequence is 14 residues long. This CDR3 reads CASRRTGRNSPLHF. CDR3 DNA: TGTGCCAGCAGAAGGACAGGGAGAAATTCACCCCTCCACTTT.

The rearrangement uses TRBV2 and TRBJ1-2; D is undetermined. The germline V and J ends were trimmed by 6 bases and 6 bases, with 11 bases remaining between them. This CDR3 is built from 12 residues. The germline V gene has CDR1 SNHLY and CDR2 FYNNEI. The CDR3 nucleotides read TGTGCCAGCAGAATCGACGGTCATGGCTACACCTTC. It specifies CASRIDGHGYTF.

This clone was observed a few times. The rearrangement links TRBV27 to TRBJ1-6; D may be TRBD1 (6 bases). Trimming removed 2 bases at V and 7 bases at J, with 12 bases between. The CDR3 contains 15 residues. The germline V gene encodes CDR1 MNHEY and CDR2 SMNVEV (reference sequence). CDR3: CASSLRAGTNSPLHF. The CDR3 nucleotides read TGTGCCAGCAGTTTAAGAGCAGGGACAAATTCACCCCTCCACTTT.

The chain joins TRBV28 to TRBJ1-2; D not certain. Trimming removed 4 bases at V and 10 bases at J, with 22 bases between. CDR3 length equals 15 residues. Germline V lookup: CDR1 MDHEN, CDR2 SYDVKM. The CDR3 DNA is TGTGCCAGCAGTTCTTTACTCGCGGACTGGGAAGACTACACCTTC. This encodes CASSSLLADWEDYTF.

The table lists this clone with a few counts. This chain joins TRBV9 and TRBJ2-2; D possibly corresponds to TRBD1 (6 bases). This CDR3 comprises 16 residues. Germline CDR1 SGDLS, CDR2 YYNGEE. V lost 1 base and J lost 3, with 13 bases in between. Here the CDR3 reads CASSVRSGDDTGELFF. The CDR3 coding sequence is TGTGCCAGCAGCGTAAGATCAGGGGATGACACCGGGGAGCTGTTTTTT.

The chain uses TRBV11-2 and TRBJ1-1; the D gene is possibly TRBD1 (6 bases). The V and J ends lost 3 bases and 0 bases respectively, with 11 bases between them. Germline CDR1 and CDR2: SGHAT and FQNNGV. The CDR3 is 15 amino acids. The CDR3 nucleotides are TGTGCCAGCAGCTTGCCAGGGGCCCTGAACACTGAAGCTTTCTTT. As protein: CASSLPGALNTEAFF. Combining the CDR3 with reference TRBV11-2 and TRBJ1-1 gives the whole variable domain EAGVAQSPRYKIIEKRQSVAFWCNPISGHATLYWYQQILGQGPKLLIQFQNNGVVDDSQLPKDRFSAERLKGVDSTLKIQPAKLEDSAVYLCASSLPGALNTEAFFGQGTRLTVV.

The rearrangement links TRBV5-1 to TRBJ2-7; TRBD2 is a possible D gene (6 bases). CDR1 is SGHRS, CDR2 YFSETQ, per germline. V was pared by 1 base and J by 4 bases, with 12 bases between. CDR3 length: 14 residues. CDR3 nucleotide sequence: TGCGCCAGCAGCTTGCGCGGGGTCGGGTACGAGCAGTACTTC. This codes for CASSLRGVGYEQYF.

The chain uses TRBV19 and TRBJ1-5; weak D call: TRBD1 (6 bases). The V gene lost 7 bases and the J gene lost 1 base, with 14 bases spanning the gap. Germline CDR1 is LNHDA and CDR2 is SQIVND (reference sequence). The CDR3 is 15 residues long. The CDR3 loop is CASIRNGQSNQPQHF. Here the CDR3 DNA reads TGTGCCAGTATCAGAAATGGACAGAGCAATCAGCCCCAGCATTTT.

CDR3 protein: CASKVSGLPSAEAFF. In DNA form, the CDR3 reads TGTGCCAGCAAAGTGTCCGGCCTCCCATCGGCTGAAGCTTTCTTT. The J gene is TRBJ1-1, the V gene TRBV2; D is undetermined. There are 15 residues in the CDR3. V was shortened by 7 bases and J by 6 bases, with 21 bases between the two germline ends. In germline, CDR1 is SNHLY, CDR2 FYNNEI.

The chain carries TRBV30 and TRBJ2-7; 8 bases are shared with TRBD2. V lost 0 bases, J lost 0 bases, and 7 bases stayed unmatched. The CDR3 is 16 amino acids. Germline CDR1 GTSNPN, CDR2 SVGIG (reference sequence). As DNA, the CDR3 is TGTGCCTGGAGTGTTGGCCTAGCGGGTAGCTCCTACGAGCAGTACTTC. Translating it yields CAWSVGLAGSSYEQYF. Based on the CDR3 plus reference TRBV30 and TRBJ2-7, the full variable domain is SQTIHQWPATLVQPVGSPLSLECTVEGTSNPNLYWYRQAAGRGLQLLFYSVGIGQISSEVPQNLSASRPQDRQFILSSKKLLLSDSGFYLCAWSVGLAGSSYEQYFGPGTRLTVT.

The CDR3 sequence: CASSSGQVITDTQYF. CDR3 DNA sequence: TGCGCCAGCAGCTCGGGACAGGTCATAACAGATACGCAGTATTTT. The J gene is TRBJ2-3, the V gene TRBV5-1, with 8 bases fitting TRBD1. The CDR3 extends over 15 amino acids. Per germline, CDR1 SGHRS and CDR2 YFSETQ. After removal of 3 bases from V and 3 bases from J, the junction contained 6 bases not matched to a gene.

The V and J genes are TRBV18 and TRBJ2-7; no definite D call. This CDR3 contains 12 residues. The ends were cut back, 2 bases at V and 3 bases at J, with 5 bases in the middle. In germline, CDR1 is KGHSH, CDR2 LQKENI. Here the CDR3 reads CASSPGIYEQYF. CDR3 DNA sequence: TGTGCCAGCTCACCAGGGATCTACGAGCAGTACTTC.

The V and J genes are TRBV18 and TRBJ1-2; D is undetermined. V lost 0 bases and J lost 5, with 4 bases in between. This CDR3 spans 12 amino acids. Germline V gene data show CDR1 as KGHSH and CDR2 as LQKENI. For the CDR3, the DNA is TGTGCCAGCTCACCACCGGGGTATGGCTACACCTTC. Its translation is CASSPPGYGYTF.

The chain has TRBV18 and TRBJ1-1; 8 bases match TRBD1. CDR3 length: 12 residues. Germline lookup yields CDR1 KGHSH and CDR2 LQKENI. After removal of 3 bases from V and 10 bases from J, the junction contained 4 bases not matched to a gene. The CDR3 nucleotides are TGTGCCAGCTCACCTACAGGACAGGGAGCTTTCTTT. It codes for CASSPTGQGAFF.

The chain has TRBV7-2 and TRBJ1-3; D unclear. The CDR3 covers 14 residues. Between the trimmed V and J ends, which lost 2 bases and 4 bases, there was a span of 9 bases. The germline CDR1 and CDR2 sequences are SGHTA and FQGNSA. CDR3 nucleotides: TGTGCCAGCAGCTTAAAAGGGTCGGGAAACACCATATATTTT. Translation: CASSLKGSGNTIYF.

The V call is TRBV28, the J call TRBJ1-2, with 7 bases matching TRBD1. V trimming: 6 bases; J trimming: 7 bases; junction bases outside the gene matches: 5. This CDR3 has 12 amino acids. CDR1 and CDR2 (germline): MDHEN, SYDVKM. DNA of the CDR3: TGTGCCAGCAGCTCTACAGGGGTTGGCTACACCTTC. Protein product: CASSSTGVGYTF.

The V and J genes are TRBV18 and TRBJ2-1; 9 nucleotides line up with TRBD2. Germline V CDR1 and CDR2: KGHSH, LQKENI. V dropped 2 bases and J dropped 6; count of bases not matched to a gene: 8. The CDR3 length is 16 residues. The CDR3 protein is CASSPSSGDLSNEQFF. CDR3 DNA: TGTGCCAGCTCACCATCTAGCGGGGATCTATCCAATGAGCAGTTCTTC.

The V call is TRBV5-1, the J call TRBJ1-6; 7 bases are a match to TRBD1. V was pared by 0 bases and J by 3 bases, with 6 bases of the junction left unmatched. The CDR3 length is 17 residues. The germline gives CDR1 SGHRS, CDR2 YFSETQ. The CDR3 region is CASSLAGTAHYNSPLHF. CDR3 nucleotide sequence: TGCGCCAGCAGCTTGGCCGGGACAGCTCACTATAATTCACCCCTCCACTTT.

This chain joins TRBV7-2 and TRBJ2-1; TRBD2 aligns across 9 bases. V trimming: 5 bases; J trimming: 2 bases; junction bases outside the gene matches: 4. CDR3 length: 15 residues. The germline V gene encodes CDR1 SGHTA and CDR2 FQGNSA. The CDR3 bases are TGTGCCAGCAGCCGGACTAGCGCGACCTACAATGAGCAGTTCTTC. It codes for CASSRTSATYNEQFF.

The chain is built from TRBV4-1 and TRBJ1-1; D gene unclear. The CDR3 sequence is 16 residues long. Trimming took off 3 bases at V and 0 bases at J, with 14 bases between the two ends. Germline values: CDR1 MGHRA, CDR2 YSYEKL. This CDR3 is CASSQVPPGLNTEAFF. The CDR3 DNA is TGCGCCAGCAGCCAGGTTCCGCCGGGCCTGAACACTGAAGCTTTCTTT.

The genes are TRBV5-1 and TRBJ1-1; 12 bases match TRBD1. Looked up from germline, CDR1 is SGHRS and CDR2 is YFSETQ. This CDR3 region has 17 residues. After removal of 2 bases from V and 5 bases from J, the junction contained 10 bases not matched to a gene. This CDR3 reads CASSLTGTGGFQTEAFF. CDR3 DNA: TGCGCCAGCAGCTTAACCGGGACAGGGGGCTTCCAAACTGAAGCTTTCTTT.

This clone was recorded only once. The CDR3 loop is CASSFGQAGSGKREKLFF. The CDR3 DNA follows: TGTGCCAGCAGCTTCGGGCAGGCTGGATCTGGAAAGCGAGAAAAACTGTTTTTT. The chain uses TRBV7-9 and TRBJ1-4, with D hard to call. Germline CDR1 is SEHNR and CDR2 is FQNEAQ (reference sequence). Trimming took 3 bases from V and 8 from J, leaving 25 bases between them. The CDR3 loop spans 18 amino acids. Supplemented by reference TRBV7-9 and TRBJ1-4, the full variable domain reads DTGVSQNPRHKITKRGQNVTFRCDPISEHNRLYWYRQTLGQGPEFLTYFQNEAQLEKSRLLSDRFSAERPKGSFSTLEIQRTEQGDSAMYLCASSFGQAGSGKREKLFFGSGTQLSVL.

The chain combines TRBV6-6 with TRBJ2-7; 8 bases fit TRBD1. The CDR3 consists of 14 residues. Per germline, CDR1 MNHNY and CDR2 SVGAGI (reference sequence). V shed 7 bases and J 6 bases; nucleotides not matched to a gene: 11. CDR3 DNA sequence: TGTGCCAGCACCGGGGCAGGGGGCAGAGCCGAGCAGTACTTC. Translating it yields CASTGAGGRAEQYF.

The V call is TRBV5-1, the J call TRBJ2-7; TRBD2 agrees at 9 bases. This CDR3 has 17 residues. From germline, CDR1 is SGHRS and CDR2 YFSETQ. Unmatched junction bases numbered 15, after V lost 4 bases and J lost 4 bases. CDR3 sequence: CASSPGLSGGSSYEQYF. DNA for the CDR3: TGCGCCAGCAGCCCCGGGCTGAGCGGGGGGAGCAGTTACGAGCAGTACTTC.

This chain uses TRBV5-1 with TRBJ2-7; TRBD1 matches 8 bases. With 4 bases clipped from V and 0 bases from J, the junction kept 6 bases outside the gene matches. The germline V gene encodes CDR1 SGHRS and CDR2 YFSETQ. The CDR3 runs to 15 residues. In nucleotides, the CDR3 is TGCGCCAGCAGCGTAGGGGACAGGCACTCCTACGAGCAGTACTTC. Translated: CASSVGDRHSYEQYF.

CDR3 residues: CASSPRTGTDTQYF. Here the CDR3 DNA reads TGCGCCAGCAGCCCGAGGACAGGGACAGATACGCAGTATTTT. The rearrangement joins TRBV5-1 to TRBJ2-3; 8 bases are a match to TRBD1. The CDR3 is 14 amino acids. Germline CDR1 is SGHRS and CDR2 is YFSETQ. With 4 bases clipped from V and 3 bases from J, the junction kept 4 bases outside the gene matches. Full variable domain (missing parts from reference TRBV5-1 and TRBJ2-3): KAGVTQTPRYLIKTRGQQVTLSCSPISGHRSVSWYQQTPGQGLQFLFEYFSETQRNKGNFPGRFSGRQFSNSRSEMNVSTLELGDSALYLCASSPRTGTDTQYFGPGTRLTVL.

The rearrangement joins TRBV19 to TRBJ2-4, with 8 bases aligning to TRBD2. Per germline, CDR1 LNHDA and CDR2 SQIVND (reference sequence). The CDR3 covers 15 residues. V lost 3 bases, J lost 4 bases, and 5 bases stayed unmatched. The DNA of the CDR3 is TGTGCCAGTAGTATTAGCGGGACAATTAAAAACATTCAGTACTTC. It specifies CASSISGTIKNIQYF.